The following is a T cell receptor (beta chain) sequence with its context. The antigen is not known. This record comes from a study of OX40 agonist ivuxolimab in advanced cancers. Trimming cost V 2 bases and J 5 bases, with 17 bases left between them. There are 16 residues in the CDR3. Germline-derived CDR1 and CDR2 are LGHNA and YSLEER. Study-wide results and limits: Clonal expansion by week 6 occurred in CD4+ and CD8+ blood T cells (at 0.1 to 3.0 mg/kg).

The method was immunoSEQ multiplex PCR; TCRdb's version includes in-frame clones alone and lacks a portion of them. This sample has around 94,000 clones, with around 91% found just once. The rearrangement uses TRBV4-3 and TRBJ2-3; D is unresolved. This sample comprised CD4+ or CD8+ T cells sorted from blood, obtained in a trial of the OX40 agonist ivuxolimab. The TCR was taken from an adult with an advanced solid tumor such as melanoma, head and neck, liver or kidney cancer. This CDR3 reads CASSQTRIVAGDTQYF. CDR3 nucleotides: TGCGCCAGCAGCCAAACTCGTATAGTCGCTGGAGATACGCAGTATTTT.